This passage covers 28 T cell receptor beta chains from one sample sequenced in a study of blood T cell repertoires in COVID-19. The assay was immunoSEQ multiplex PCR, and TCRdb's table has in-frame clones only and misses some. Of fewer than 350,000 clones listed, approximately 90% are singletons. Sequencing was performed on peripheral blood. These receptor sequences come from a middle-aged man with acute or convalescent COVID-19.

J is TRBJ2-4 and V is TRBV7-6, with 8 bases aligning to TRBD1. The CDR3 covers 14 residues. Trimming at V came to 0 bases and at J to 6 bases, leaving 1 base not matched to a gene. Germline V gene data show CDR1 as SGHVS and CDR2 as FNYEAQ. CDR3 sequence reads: CASSLAQGGNIQYF. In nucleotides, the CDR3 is TGTGCCAGCAGCTTAGCACAGGGGGGAAACATTCAGTACTTC. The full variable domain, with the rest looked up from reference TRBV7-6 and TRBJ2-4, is GAGVSQSPRYKVTKRGQDVALRCDPISGHVSLYWYRQALGQGPEFLTYFNYEAQQDKSGLPNDRFSAERPEGSISTLTIQRTEQRDSAMYRCASSLAQGGNIQYFGAGTRLSVL.

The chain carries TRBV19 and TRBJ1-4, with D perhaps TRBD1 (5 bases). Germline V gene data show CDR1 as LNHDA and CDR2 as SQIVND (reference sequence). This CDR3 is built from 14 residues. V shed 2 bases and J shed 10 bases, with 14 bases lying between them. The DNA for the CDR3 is TGTGCCAGTAGTATAACCGTACAACAGGTAAAACTGTTTTTT. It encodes CASSITVQQVKLFF. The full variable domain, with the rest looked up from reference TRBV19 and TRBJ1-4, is DGGITQSPKYLFRKEGQNVTLSCEQNLNHDAMYWYRQDPGQGLRLIYYSQIVNDFQKGDIAEGYSVSREKKESFPLTVTSAQKNPTAFYLCASSITVQQVKLFFGSGTQLSVL.

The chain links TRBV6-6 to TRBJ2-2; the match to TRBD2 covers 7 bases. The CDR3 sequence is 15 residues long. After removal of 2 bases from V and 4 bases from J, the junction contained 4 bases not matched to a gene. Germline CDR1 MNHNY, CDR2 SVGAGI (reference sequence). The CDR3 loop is CASSYGGVVTGELFF. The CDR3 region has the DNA TGTGCCAGCAGTTACGGGGGGGTAGTCACCGGGGAGCTGTTTTTT.

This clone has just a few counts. CDR3 sequence: CASSQRDREAFF. DNA for the CDR3: TGTGCCAGCAGCCAAAGGGACAGGGAAGCTTTCTTT. The V call is TRBV11-2, the J call TRBJ1-1; 8 bases line up with TRBD1. CDR1 and CDR2 from the germline V gene are SGHAT and FQNNGV. The CDR3 runs 12 residues. V gave up 5 bases and J gave up 8 bases; unmatched junction bases: 4.

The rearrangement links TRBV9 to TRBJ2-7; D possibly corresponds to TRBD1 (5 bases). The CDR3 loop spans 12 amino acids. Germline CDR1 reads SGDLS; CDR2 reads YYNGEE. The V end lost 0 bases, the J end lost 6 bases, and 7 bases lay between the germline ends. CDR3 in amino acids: CASSVVDTEQYF. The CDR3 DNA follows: TGTGCCAGCAGCGTAGTGGACACCGAGCAGTACTTC.

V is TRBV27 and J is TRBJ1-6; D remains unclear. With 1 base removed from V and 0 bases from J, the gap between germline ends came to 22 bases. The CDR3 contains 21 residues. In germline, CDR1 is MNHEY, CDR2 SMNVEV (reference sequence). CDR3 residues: CASSLYRRRGLMSSYNSPLHF. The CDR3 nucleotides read TGTGCCAGCAGTTTATATAGACGAAGAGGGCTTATGAGCTCCTATAATTCACCCCTCCACTTT.

The CDR3 sequence is CASGAGSYGNEQFF. Written as DNA, the CDR3 is TGTGCCAGCGGCGCGGGCTCCTACGGAAATGAGCAGTTCTTC. This chain uses TRBV6-5 with TRBJ2-1, with D possibly TRBD2 on 5 matching bases. With 8 bases removed from V and 7 bases from J, the gap between germline ends came to 18 bases. The CDR3 totals 14 residues. Germline CDR1 MNHEY, CDR2 SVGAGI.

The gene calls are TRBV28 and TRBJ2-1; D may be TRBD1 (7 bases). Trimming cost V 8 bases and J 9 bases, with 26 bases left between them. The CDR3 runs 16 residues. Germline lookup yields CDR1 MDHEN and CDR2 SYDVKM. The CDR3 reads CASSGSRESQGGEQFF. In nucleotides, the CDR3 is TGTGCCAGCTCCGGTAGCAGGGAAAGCCAGGGGGGTGAGCAGTTCTTC.

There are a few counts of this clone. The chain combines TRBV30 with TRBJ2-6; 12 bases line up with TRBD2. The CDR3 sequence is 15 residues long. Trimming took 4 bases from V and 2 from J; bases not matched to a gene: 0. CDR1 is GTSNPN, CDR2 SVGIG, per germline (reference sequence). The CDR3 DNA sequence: TGTGCCTGGACTAGCGGGGGGGCTGGGGCCAACGTCCTGACTTTC. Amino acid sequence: CAWTSGGAGANVLTF.

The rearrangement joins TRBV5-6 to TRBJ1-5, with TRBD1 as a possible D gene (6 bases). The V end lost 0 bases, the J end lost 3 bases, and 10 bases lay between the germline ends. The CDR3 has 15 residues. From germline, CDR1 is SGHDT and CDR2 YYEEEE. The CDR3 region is CASSLANRDNQPQHF. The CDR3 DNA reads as TGTGCCAGCAGCTTGGCCAACAGGGACAATCAGCCCCAGCATTTT.

CDR3 coding DNA: TGTGCCAGCAGCTCCCCCACGCAGGGGAACACTGAAGCTTTCTTT. Translated, it gives CASSSPTQGNTEAFF. The rearrangement uses TRBV11-2 and TRBJ1-1; tentatively, D is TRBD1 (5 bases). The V and J ends lost 4 bases and 1 base respectively, with 13 bases between them. Germline loops: CDR1 SGHAT, CDR2 FQNNGV. The CDR3 is made up of 15 amino acids.

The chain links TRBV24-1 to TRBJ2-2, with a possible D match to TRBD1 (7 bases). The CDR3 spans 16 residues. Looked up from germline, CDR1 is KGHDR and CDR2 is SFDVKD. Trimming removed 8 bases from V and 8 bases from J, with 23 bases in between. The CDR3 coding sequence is TGTGCCACCAAGTCGCAGGACAGGAGGGGTTTTGGGGAGCTGTTTTTT. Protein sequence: CATKSQDRRGFGELFF.

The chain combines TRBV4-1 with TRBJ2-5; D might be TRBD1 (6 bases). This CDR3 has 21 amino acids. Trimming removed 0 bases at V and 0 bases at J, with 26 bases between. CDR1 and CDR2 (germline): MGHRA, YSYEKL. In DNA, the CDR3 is TGCGCCAGCAGCCAAGAACCAACTAGGGCAGGGGCCGTGCACGACCAAGAGACCCAGTACTTC. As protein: CASSQEPTRAGAVHDQETQYF.

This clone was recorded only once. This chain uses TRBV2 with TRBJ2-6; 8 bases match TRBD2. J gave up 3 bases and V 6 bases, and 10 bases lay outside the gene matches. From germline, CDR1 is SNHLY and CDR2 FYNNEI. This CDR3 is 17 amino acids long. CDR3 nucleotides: TGTGCCAGCAGCTTCCCGGGACTAGGTGGTGGGGCCAACGTCCTGACTTTC. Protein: CASSFPGLGGGANVLTF.

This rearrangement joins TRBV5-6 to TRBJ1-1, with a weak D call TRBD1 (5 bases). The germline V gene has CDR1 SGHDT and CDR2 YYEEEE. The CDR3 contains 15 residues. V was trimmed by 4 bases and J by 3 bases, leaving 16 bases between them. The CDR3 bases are TGTGCCAGCAGCCCCTCAGGGATCCAGCACACTGAAGCTTTCTTT. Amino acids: CASSPSGIQHTEAFF.

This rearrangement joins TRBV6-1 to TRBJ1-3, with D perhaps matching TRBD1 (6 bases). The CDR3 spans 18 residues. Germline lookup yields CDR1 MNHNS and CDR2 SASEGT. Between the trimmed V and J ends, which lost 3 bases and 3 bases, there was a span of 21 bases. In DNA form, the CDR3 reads TGTGCCAGCAGTGATCCCGGGACACCAGCTAGAAGTGGAAACACCATATATTTT. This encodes CASSDPGTPARSGNTIYF.

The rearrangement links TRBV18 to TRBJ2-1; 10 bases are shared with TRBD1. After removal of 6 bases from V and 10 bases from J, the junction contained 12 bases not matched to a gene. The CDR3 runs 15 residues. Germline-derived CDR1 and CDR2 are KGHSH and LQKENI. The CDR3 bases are TGTGCCAGCTCGCCGGACAGGGGGGAGATGGGGGAGCAGTTCTTC. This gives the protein CASSPDRGEMGEQFF. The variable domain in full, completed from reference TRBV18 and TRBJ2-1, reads NAGVMQNPRHLVRRRGQEARLRCSPMKGHSHVYWYRQLPEEGLKFMVYLQKENIIDESGMPKERFSAEFPKEGPSILRIQQVVRGDSAAYFCASSPDRGEMGEQFFGPGTRLTVL.

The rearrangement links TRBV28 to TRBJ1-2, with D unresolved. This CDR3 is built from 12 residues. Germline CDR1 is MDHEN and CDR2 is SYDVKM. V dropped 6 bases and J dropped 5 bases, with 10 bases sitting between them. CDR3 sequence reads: CASRRDKYGYTF. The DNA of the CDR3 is TGTGCCAGCAGACGGGATAAGTATGGCTACACCTTC.

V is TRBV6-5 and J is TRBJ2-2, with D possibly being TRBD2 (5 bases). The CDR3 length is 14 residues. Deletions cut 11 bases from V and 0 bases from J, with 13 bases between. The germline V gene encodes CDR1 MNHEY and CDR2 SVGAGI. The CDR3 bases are TGTGCCGCCAAGGGAGCAGCGAACACCGGGGAGCTGTTTTTT. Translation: CAAKGAANTGELFF.

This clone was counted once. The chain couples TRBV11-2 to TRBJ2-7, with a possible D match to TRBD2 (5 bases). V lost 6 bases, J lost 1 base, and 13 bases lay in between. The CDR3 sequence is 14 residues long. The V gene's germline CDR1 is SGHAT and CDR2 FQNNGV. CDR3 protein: CASRSPGTSYEQYF. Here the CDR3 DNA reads TGTGCCAGCAGGTCTCCGGGAACGTCCTACGAGCAGTACTTC.

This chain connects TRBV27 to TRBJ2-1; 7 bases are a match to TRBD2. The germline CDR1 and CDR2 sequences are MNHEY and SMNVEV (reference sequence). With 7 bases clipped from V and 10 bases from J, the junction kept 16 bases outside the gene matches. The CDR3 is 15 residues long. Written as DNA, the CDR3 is TGTGCCAGCACCCAGGGAGGGGCGGTTATGGGGGAGCAGTTCTTC. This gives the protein CASTQGGAVMGEQFF.

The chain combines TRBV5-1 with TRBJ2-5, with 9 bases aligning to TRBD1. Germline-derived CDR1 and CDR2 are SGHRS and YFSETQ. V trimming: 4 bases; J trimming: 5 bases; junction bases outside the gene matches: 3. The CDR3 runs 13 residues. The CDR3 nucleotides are TGCGCCAGCAGCGAACAGGGGGCCGAGACCCAGTACTTC. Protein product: CASSEQGAETQYF.

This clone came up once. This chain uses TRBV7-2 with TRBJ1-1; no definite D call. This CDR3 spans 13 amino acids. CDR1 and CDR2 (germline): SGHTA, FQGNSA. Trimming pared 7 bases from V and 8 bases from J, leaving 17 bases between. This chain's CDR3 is CASTRGRAWEAFF. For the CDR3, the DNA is TGTGCCAGCACCCGGGGTCGGGCTTGGGAAGCTTTCTTT.

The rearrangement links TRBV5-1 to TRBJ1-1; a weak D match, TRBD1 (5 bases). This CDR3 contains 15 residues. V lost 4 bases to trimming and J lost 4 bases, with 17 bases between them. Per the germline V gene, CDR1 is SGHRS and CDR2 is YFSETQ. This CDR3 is CASSDQGGGGTEAFF. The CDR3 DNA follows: TGCGCCAGCAGCGACCAGGGAGGCGGGGGCACTGAAGCTTTCTTT. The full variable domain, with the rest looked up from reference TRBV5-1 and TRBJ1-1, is KAGVTQTPRYLIKTRGQQVTLSCSPISGHRSVSWYQQTPGQGLQFLFEYFSETQRNKGNFPGRFSGRQFSNSRSEMNVSTLELGDSALYLCASSDQGGGGTEAFFGQGTRLTVV.

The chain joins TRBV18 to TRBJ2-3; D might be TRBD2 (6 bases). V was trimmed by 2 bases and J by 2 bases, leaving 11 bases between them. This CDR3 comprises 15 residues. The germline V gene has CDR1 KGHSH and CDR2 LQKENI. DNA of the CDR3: TGTGCCAGCTCACCAGCCGGGGGAATCACAGATACGCAGTATTTT. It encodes CASSPAGGITDTQYF.

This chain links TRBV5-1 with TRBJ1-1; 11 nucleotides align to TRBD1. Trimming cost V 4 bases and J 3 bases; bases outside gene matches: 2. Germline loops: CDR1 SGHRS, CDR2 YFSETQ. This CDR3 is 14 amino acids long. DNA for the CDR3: TGCGCCAGCAGCGGACAGGGGGCGCACACTGAAGCTTTCTTT. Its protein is CASSGQGAHTEAFF.

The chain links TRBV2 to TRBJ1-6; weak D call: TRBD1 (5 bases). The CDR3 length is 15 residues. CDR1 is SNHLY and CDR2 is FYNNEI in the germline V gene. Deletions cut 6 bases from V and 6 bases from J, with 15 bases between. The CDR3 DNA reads TGTGCCAGCAGCGGAACGGGGGTGGGTAATTCACCCCTCCACTTT. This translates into CASSGTGVGNSPLHF.

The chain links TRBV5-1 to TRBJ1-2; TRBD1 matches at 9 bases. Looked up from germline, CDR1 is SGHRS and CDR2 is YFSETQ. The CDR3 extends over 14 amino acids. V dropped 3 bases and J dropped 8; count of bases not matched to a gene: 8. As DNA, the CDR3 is TGCGCCAGCAGCTCGGCCGGGACAGGGCGAGGCTACACCTTC. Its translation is CASSSAGTGRGYTF.